The text below deals with one T cell receptor beta chain. What it binds is not known. The data belong to a study of vaccination effects on CD4 cells after COVID-19. With the ViraFEST assay, the study expanded antigen-specific CD4+ T cells using viral peptide pools, then sequenced them. Following a roughly 9-day culture, CD4+ T cells were purified. Absence of prior SARS-CoV-2 infection characterized the vaccine recipients, who showed negative nucleocapsid antibodies. TCRdb's copy holds only in-frame clones and misses some; the assay was immunoSEQ multiplex PCR. The sample holds tens of thousands of clones, 78% seen once. This CDR3 region has 13 residues. Germline-derived CDR1 and CDR2 are MNHEY and SVGEGT. V was pared by 2 bases and J by 4 bases, with 8 bases between.

This TCR came from a human donor who received a COVID-19 vaccine. The specimen comprised CD4+ T cells from PBMCs cultured with SARS-CoV-2 spike peptides, sampled before COVID-19 vaccination. This chain connects TRBV6-2 or TRBV6-3 to TRBJ2-5, with D uncertain. DNA for the CDR3: TGTGCCAGCAGTTACGTGGCAGTAGAGACCCAGTACTTC. Amino acids: CASSYVAVETQYF.